The T cell receptor beta chain under discussion was sequenced for a study of cytomegalovirus exposure and HLA in healthy donors. Study-wide results and caveats: Analysis performed later showed TCR beta chains linked to HLA being more clonally expanded than equally common others. It was reported that TCR beta sequences correctly inferred the HLA-A and HLA-B alleles for most subjects. Analysis was carried out at a later point, and it linked a missense DCLRE1C variant to TCR beta V- and J-gene trimming. In an earlier analysis, in some 500 donors, most V segments appeared productive either ~87% or ~30% of the time.

Concerning this clone itself: Its cognate antigen is unknown.

PCR involved 60 Vbeta and 13 Jbeta primers. Method: immunoSEQ multiplex PCR; TCRdb's copy keeps in-frame clones and lacks some. This table holds about 140,000 clones. This TCR derives from a woman under 30 in good health and CMV-seronegative. The sample was PBMCs.

CDR3 sequence (DNA): TGTGCCAGCAGCTCCTACCCGGGACAGGGACACTCGAACACCGGGGAGCTGTTTTTT. It translates to CASSSYPGQGHSNTGELFF. This rearrangement joins TRBV11-3 to TRBJ2-2, with 9 bases lining up with TRBD1. V lost 4 bases, J lost 0 bases, and 12 bases stayed unmatched. Germline values: CDR1 SGHNT, CDR2 YENEEA. This CDR3 spans 19 amino acids.